This is a list of T cell receptor beta chains from one sample in a study of T cell responses to AZD1222 COVID-19 vaccine. TCRdb keeps only in-frame clones here, not all; method: immunoSEQ multiplex PCR. This table has around 150,000 clones, 85% to 95% appearing once. This sample comprised peripheral blood, obtained 28 days after the second AZD1222 dose. These TCRs come from an adult who received the AZD1222 COVID-19 vaccine. Both conserved end residues are part of each CDR3. The D gene is left open where the match is weak. A clone size is listed for some rows: how often the clone was seen (once, few, many), or a class if it is expanded.

j_call: TRBJ1-1; d_call: -; clone_size: -; v_call: TRBV12-3/TRBV12-4; cdr3_nt: TGTGCCAGCAGTTTAACATTAAACACTGAAGCTTTCTTT; cdr3_aa: CASSLTLNTEAFF
j_call: TRBJ2-2; d_call: TRBD1; clone_size: -; v_call: TRBV18; cdr3_nt: TGTGCCAGCTCACCGAGACAGGGAAACACCGGGGAGCTGTTTTTT; cdr3_aa: CASSPRQGNTGELFF
j_call: TRBJ1-2; d_call: -; clone_size: -; v_call: TRBV5-1; cdr3_nt: TGCGCCAGCAGCCACGACAGGACCTATGGCTACACCTTC; cdr3_aa: CASSHDRTYGYTF
j_call: TRBJ1-2; d_call: TRBD1; clone_size: -; v_call: TRBV15; cdr3_nt: TGTGCCACCAGTAGCGACAGGGACTATGGCTACACCTTC; cdr3_aa: CATSSDRDYGYTF
j_call: TRBJ2-6; d_call: -; clone_size: -; v_call: TRBV15; cdr3_nt: TGTGCCACCAGAGACTCCGGGGCCAACGTCCTGACTTTC; cdr3_aa: CATRDSGANVLTF
j_call: TRBJ1-2; d_call: -; clone_size: once; v_call: TRBV7-9; cdr3_nt: TGTGCCAGCAGCGCCCTGTTTAATAAGGATGGCTACACCTTC; cdr3_aa: CASSALFNKDGYTF
j_call: TRBJ2-3; d_call: TRBD2; clone_size: -; v_call: TRBV5-4; cdr3_nt: TGTGCCAGCTCAGCGGGGGGTGGCACAGATACGCAGTATTTT; cdr3_aa: CASSAGGGTDTQYF
j_call: TRBJ1-2; d_call: -; clone_size: -; v_call: TRBV5-4; cdr3_nt: TGTGCCAGCAGCTTGTACTCAGGGACTAACTATGGCTACACCTTC; cdr3_aa: CASSLYSGTNYGYTF
j_call: TRBJ1-1; d_call: -; clone_size: -; v_call: TRBV11-2; cdr3_nt: TGTGCCAGCAGCTTAAGCCTTTTGAACACTGAAGCTTTCTTT; cdr3_aa: CASSLSLLNTEAFF
j_call: TRBJ1-2; d_call: TRBD1; clone_size: -; v_call: TRBV11-3; cdr3_nt: TGTGCCAGCAGCTTAGGTACAGGGGGCCCGTTGTTCGAGGGCTACACCTTC; cdr3_aa: CASSLGTGGPLFEGYTF
j_call: TRBJ1-5; d_call: -; clone_size: once; v_call: TRBV19; cdr3_nt: TGTGCCAGTAGAACGGACAGAAATCAGCCCCAGCATTTT; cdr3_aa: CASRTDRNQPQHF
j_call: TRBJ2-1; d_call: -; clone_size: -; v_call: TRBV6-1; cdr3_nt: TGTGCCAGCAGTGAAGTGGGGGCCAGGGGGCAGTTCTTC; cdr3_aa: CASSEVGARGQFF
j_call: TRBJ1-2; d_call: -; clone_size: -; v_call: TRBV9; cdr3_nt: TGTGCCAGCAGCGGGAATTCGGCGGACTATGGCTACACCTTC; cdr3_aa: CASSGNSADYGYTF
j_call: TRBJ2-2; d_call: -; clone_size: -; v_call: TRBV4-1; cdr3_nt: TGCGCCAGTAAACAGGGAGTTAACACCGGGGAGCTGTTTTTT; cdr3_aa: CASKQGVNTGELFF
j_call: TRBJ2-7; d_call: TRBD2; clone_size: -; v_call: TRBV9; cdr3_nt: TGTGCCAGCAGCGTAACTAGCGGGGGAGCAGACGAGCAGTACTTC; cdr3_aa: CASSVTSGGADEQYF
j_call: TRBJ1-5; d_call: -; clone_size: -; v_call: TRBV9; cdr3_nt: TGTGCCAGCAGCGTAGATGAGGGTCAGCCCCAGCATTTT; cdr3_aa: CASSVDEGQPQHF
j_call: TRBJ2-2; d_call: -; clone_size: -; v_call: TRBV27; cdr3_nt: TGTGCCAGCAGTTTATCGGCCGGCGCTCCGCGGGAGCTGTTTTTT; cdr3_aa: CASSLSAGAPRELFF
j_call: TRBJ1-5; d_call: -; clone_size: -; v_call: TRBV9; cdr3_nt: TGTGCCAGCAGCGTAGATGGCTCATCATATCAGCCCCAGCATTTT; cdr3_aa: CASSVDGSSYQPQHF
j_call: TRBJ2-1; d_call: TRBD1; clone_size: -; v_call: TRBV2; cdr3_nt: TGTGCCAGCAGTCGCAGGGGGATACGGGATGAGCAGTTCTTC; cdr3_aa: CASSRRGIRDEQFF
j_call: TRBJ2-2; d_call: -; clone_size: -; v_call: TRBV3-1/TRBV3-2; cdr3_nt: TGTGCCAGCAGCCAAGATCTTCCAAACACCGGGGAGCTGTTTTTT; cdr3_aa: CASSQDLPNTGELFF
j_call: TRBJ1-2; d_call: -; clone_size: -; v_call: TRBV4-3; cdr3_nt: TGCGCCAGCAGCCAACGTGGGGGGCAGGGAGATGGCTACACCTTC; cdr3_aa: CASSQRGGQGDGYTF
j_call: TRBJ1-1; d_call: -; clone_size: -; v_call: TRBV6-5; cdr3_nt: TGTGCCAGCATTGGGCAGGGGACGGACACTGAAGCTTTCTTT; cdr3_aa: CASIGQGTDTEAFF
j_call: TRBJ1-2; d_call: -; clone_size: -; v_call: TRBV12-3/TRBV12-4; cdr3_nt: TGTGCCAGCAGGTCGGACGGGTTCTATGGCTACACCTTC; cdr3_aa: CASRSDGFYGYTF
j_call: TRBJ2-7; d_call: -; clone_size: -; v_call: TRBV18; cdr3_nt: TGTGCCAGCTCTAGCGGATACCACTACGAGCAGTACTTC; cdr3_aa: CASSSGYHYEQYF